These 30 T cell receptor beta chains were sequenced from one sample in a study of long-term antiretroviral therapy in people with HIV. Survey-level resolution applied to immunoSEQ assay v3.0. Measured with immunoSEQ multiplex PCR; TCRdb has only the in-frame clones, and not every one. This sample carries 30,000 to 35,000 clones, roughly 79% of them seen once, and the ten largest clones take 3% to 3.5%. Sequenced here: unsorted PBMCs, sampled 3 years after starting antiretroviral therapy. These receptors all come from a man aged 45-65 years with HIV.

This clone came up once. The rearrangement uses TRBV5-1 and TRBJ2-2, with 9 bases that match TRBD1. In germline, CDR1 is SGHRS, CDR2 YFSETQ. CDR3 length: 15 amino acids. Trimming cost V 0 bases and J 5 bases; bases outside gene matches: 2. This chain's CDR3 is CASSLGTGVTGELFF. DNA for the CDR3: TGCGCCAGCAGCTTGGGGACAGGGGTTACCGGGGAGCTGTTTTTT.

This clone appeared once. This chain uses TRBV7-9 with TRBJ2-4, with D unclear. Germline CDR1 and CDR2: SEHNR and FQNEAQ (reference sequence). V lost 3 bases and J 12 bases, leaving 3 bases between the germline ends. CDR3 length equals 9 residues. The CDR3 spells CASSFSQYF. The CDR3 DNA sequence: TGTGCCAGCAGCTTTAGTCAGTACTTC.

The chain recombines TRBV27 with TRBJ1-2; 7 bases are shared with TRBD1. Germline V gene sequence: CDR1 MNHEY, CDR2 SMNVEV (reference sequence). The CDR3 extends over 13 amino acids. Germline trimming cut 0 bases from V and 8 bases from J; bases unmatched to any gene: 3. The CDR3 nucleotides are TGTGCCAGCAGTTTATCGACAGGGCGAGGCTACACCTTC. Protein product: CASSLSTGRGYTF.

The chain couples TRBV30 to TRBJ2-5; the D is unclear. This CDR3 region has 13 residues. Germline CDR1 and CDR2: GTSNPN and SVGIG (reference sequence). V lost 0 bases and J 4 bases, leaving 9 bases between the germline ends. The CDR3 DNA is TGTGCCTGGAGTGTAATTGCTTCAGAGACCCAGTACTTC. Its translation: CAWSVIASETQYF.

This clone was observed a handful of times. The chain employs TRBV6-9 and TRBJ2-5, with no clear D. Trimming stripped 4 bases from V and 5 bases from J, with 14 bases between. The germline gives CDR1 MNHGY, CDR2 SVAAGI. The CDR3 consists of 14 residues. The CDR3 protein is CASSSIQRPETQYF. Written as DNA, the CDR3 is TGTGCCAGCAGTTCTATCCAGAGGCCGGAGACCCAGTACTTC.

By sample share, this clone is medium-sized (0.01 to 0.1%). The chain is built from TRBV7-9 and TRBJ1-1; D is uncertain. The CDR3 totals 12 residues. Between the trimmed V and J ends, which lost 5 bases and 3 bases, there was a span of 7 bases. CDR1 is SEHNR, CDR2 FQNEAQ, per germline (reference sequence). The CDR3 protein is CASSAGYTEAFF. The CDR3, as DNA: TGTGCCAGCAGCGCCGGGTACACTGAAGCTTTCTTT.

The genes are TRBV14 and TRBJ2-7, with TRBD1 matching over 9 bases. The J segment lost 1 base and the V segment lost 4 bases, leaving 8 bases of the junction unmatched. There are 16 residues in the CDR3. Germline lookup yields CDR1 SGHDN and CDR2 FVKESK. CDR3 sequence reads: CASSRSGTGRSYEQYF. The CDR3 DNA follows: TGTGCCAGCAGCCGATCCGGGACAGGGCGTTCCTACGAGCAGTACTTC.

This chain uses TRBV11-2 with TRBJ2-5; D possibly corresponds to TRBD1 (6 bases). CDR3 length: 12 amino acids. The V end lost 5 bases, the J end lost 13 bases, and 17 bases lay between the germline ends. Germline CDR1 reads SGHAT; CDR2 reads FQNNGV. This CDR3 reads CASSLTGPPGYF. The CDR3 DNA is TGTGCCAGCAGCCTCACAGGGCCCCCTGGGTACTTC.

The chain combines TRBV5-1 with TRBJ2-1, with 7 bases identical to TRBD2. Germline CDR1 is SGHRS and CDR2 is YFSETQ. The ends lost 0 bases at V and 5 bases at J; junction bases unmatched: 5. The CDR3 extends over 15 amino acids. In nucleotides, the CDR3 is TGCGCCAGCAGCTTGGTAGCTAGCGGCAACAATGAGCAGTTCTTC. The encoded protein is CASSLVASGNNEQFF.

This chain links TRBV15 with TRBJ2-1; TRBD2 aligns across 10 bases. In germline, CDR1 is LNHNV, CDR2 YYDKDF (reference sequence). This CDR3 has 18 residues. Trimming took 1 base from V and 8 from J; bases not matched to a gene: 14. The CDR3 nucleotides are TGTGCCACCAGCAGAGGCCCTGGGGCAGCGGGGGGGCCCGATGAGCAGTTCTTC. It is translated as CATSRGPGAAGGPDEQFF.

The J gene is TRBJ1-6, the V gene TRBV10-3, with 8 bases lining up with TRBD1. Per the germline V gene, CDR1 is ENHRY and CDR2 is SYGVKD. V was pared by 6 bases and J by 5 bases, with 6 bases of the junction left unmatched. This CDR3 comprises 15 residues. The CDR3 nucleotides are TGTGCCATCAGAGATTCGGGACAGGATAATTCACCCCTCCACTTT. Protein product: CAIRDSGQDNSPLHF.

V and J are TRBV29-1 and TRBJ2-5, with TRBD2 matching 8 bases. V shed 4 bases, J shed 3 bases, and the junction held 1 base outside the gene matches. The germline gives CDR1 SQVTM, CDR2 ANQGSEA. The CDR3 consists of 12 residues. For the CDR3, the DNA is TGCAGCGTTGCGGGGGGGGAAGAGACCCAGTACTTC. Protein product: CSVAGGEETQYF.

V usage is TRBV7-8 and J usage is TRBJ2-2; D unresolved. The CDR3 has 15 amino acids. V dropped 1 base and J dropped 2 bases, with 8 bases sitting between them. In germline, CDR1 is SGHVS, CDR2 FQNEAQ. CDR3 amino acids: CASSLGGTNTGELFF. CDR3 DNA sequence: TGTGCCAGCAGCTTAGGCGGAACCAACACCGGGGAGCTGTTTTTT.

The CDR3 loop reads CASSRFGGTEAFF. The CDR3 DNA is TGTGCCAGCAGTAGGTTCGGGGGCACTGAAGCTTTCTTT. The chain employs TRBV7-9 and TRBJ1-1; TRBD1 is a possible D gene (5 bases). Germline loops: CDR1 SEHNR, CDR2 FQNEAQ (reference sequence). This CDR3 has 13 amino acids. Trimming shortened V by 6 bases and J by 4 bases, and 12 bases separated the two germline ends.

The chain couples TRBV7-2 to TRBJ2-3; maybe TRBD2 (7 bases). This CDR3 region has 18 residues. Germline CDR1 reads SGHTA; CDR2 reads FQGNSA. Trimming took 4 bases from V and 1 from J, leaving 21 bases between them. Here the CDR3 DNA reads TGTGCCAGCAGCTCTGGGGGGGCTAGCGGTGCTCGCACAGATACGCAGTATTTT. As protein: CASSSGGASGARTDTQYF.

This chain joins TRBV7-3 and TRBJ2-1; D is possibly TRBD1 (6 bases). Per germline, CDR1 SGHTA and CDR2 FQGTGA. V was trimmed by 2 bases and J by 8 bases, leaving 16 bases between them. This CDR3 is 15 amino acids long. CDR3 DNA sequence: TGTGCCAGCAGCTTATCACAGGGCCCTTGGGATGAGCAGTTCTTC. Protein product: CASSLSQGPWDEQFF.

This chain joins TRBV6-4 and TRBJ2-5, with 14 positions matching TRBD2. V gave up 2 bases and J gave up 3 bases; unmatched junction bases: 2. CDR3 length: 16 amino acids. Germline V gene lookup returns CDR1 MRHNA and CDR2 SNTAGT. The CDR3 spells CASSDQTSGREETQYF. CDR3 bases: TGTGCCAGCAGTGACCAGACTAGCGGGAGGGAAGAGACCCAGTACTTC.

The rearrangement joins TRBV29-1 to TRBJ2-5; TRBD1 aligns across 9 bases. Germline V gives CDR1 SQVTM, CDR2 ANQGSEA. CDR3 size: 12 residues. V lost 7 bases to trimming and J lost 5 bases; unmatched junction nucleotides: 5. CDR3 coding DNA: TGCAGCGCACAGGGGGCTGGGGAGACCCAGTACTTC. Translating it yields CSAQGAGETQYF.

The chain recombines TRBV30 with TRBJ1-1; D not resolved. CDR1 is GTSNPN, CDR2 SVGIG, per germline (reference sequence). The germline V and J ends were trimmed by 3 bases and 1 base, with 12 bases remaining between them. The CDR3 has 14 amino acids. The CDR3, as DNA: TGTGCCTGGAGCCCCGGTCCAGGGAACACTGAAGCTTTCTTT. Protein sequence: CAWSPGPGNTEAFF.

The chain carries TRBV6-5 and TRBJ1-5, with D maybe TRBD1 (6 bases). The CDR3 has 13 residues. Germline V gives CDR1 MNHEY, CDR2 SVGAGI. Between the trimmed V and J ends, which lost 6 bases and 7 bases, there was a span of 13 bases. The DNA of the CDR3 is TGTGCCAGCAGCCCCGGGACACAGCAGCCCCAGCATTTT. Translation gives CASSPGTQQPQHF.

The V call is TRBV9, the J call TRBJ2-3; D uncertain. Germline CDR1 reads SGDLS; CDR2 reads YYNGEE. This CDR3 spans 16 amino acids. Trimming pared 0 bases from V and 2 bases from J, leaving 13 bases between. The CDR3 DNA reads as TGTGCCAGCAGCGTAGAAGGTTCGGGTCCCACAGATACGCAGTATTTT. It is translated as CASSVEGSGPTDTQYF.

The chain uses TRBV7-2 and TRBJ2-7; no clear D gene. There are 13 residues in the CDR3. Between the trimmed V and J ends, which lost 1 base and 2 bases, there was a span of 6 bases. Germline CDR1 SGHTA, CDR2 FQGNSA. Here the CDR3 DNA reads TGTGCCAGCAGCTTAGTACAGACCTACGAGCAGTACTTC. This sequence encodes CASSLVQTYEQYF.

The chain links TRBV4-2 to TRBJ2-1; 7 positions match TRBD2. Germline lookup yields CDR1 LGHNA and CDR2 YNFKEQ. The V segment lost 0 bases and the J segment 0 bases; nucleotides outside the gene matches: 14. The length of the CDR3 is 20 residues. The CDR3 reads CASSQESLFAGGSSYNEQFF. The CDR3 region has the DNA TGTGCCAGCAGCCAAGAGTCCCTTTTTGCGGGCGGGAGCTCCTACAATGAGCAGTTCTTC.

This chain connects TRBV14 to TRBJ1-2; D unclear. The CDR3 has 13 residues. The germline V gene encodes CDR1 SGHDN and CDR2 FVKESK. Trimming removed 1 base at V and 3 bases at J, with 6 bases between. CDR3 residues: CASSQAVDYGYTF. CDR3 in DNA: TGTGCCAGCAGCCAAGCAGTGGACTATGGCTACACCTTC.

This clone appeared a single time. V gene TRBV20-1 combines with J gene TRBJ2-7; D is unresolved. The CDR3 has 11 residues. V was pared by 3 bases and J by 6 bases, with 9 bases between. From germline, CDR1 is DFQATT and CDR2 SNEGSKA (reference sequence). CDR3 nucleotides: TGCAGTGCTAGGGAACAGATCGAGCAGTACTTC. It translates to CSAREQIEQYF.

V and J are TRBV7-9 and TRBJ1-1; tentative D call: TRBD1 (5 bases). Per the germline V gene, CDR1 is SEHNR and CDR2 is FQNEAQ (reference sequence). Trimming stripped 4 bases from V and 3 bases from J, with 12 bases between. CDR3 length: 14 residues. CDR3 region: CASSSIAGDTEAFF. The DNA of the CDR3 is TGTGCCAGCAGCTCTATCGCGGGGGACACTGAAGCTTTCTTT.

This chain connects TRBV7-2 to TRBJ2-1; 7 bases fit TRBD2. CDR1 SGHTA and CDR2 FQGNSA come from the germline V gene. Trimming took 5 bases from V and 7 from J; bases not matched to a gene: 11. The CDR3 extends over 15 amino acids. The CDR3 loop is CASSPGRGRRNEQFF. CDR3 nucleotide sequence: TGTGCCAGCAGCCCAGGGAGGGGCCGCAGAAATGAGCAGTTCTTC.

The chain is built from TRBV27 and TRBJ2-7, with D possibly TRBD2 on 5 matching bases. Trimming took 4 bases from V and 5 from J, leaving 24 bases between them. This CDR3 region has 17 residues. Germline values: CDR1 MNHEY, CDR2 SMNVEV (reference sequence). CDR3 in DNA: TGTGCCAGCAGTTCCTCCTCCCATGCTAGCCGATCTCACGAGCAGTACTTC. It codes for CASSSSSHASRSHEQYF.

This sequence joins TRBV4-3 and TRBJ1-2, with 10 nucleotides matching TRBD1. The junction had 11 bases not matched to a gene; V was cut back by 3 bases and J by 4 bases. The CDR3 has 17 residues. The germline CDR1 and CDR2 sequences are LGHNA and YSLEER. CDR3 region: CASSHGGNRDRGYGYTF. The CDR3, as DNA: TGCGCCAGCAGCCACGGAGGCAACCGGGACAGGGGCTATGGCTACACCTTC.

The CDR3 DNA reads as TGTGCCAGCAGCCAAGATTGGGGGGCGCAAGAGACCCAGTACTTC. It yields the protein CASSQDWGAQETQYF. The chain links TRBV14 to TRBJ2-5; D is possibly TRBD1 or TRBD2 (6 bases each). The germline V gene encodes CDR1 SGHDN and CDR2 FVKESK. Trimming shortened V by 0 bases and J by 2 bases, and 10 bases separated the two germline ends. This CDR3 is built from 15 residues.